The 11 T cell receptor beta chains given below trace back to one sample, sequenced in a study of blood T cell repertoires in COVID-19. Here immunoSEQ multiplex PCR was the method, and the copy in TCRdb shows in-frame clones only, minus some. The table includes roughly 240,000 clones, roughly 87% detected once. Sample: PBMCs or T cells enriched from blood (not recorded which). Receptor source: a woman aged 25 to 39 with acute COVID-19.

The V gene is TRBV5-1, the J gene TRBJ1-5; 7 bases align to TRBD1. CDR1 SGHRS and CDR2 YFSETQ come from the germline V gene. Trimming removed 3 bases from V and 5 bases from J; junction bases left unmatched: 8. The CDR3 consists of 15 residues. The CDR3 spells CASSSGRQGDQPQHF. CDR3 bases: TGCGCCAGCAGCTCAGGGAGACAGGGAGATCAGCCCCAGCATTTT.

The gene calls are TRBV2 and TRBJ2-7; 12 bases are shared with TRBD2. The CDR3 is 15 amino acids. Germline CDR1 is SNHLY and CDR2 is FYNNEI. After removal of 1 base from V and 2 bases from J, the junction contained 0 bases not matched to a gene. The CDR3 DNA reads TGTGCCAGCAGTGAAGGGACTAGCGGGACCTACGAGCAGTACTTC. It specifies CASSEGTSGTYEQYF.

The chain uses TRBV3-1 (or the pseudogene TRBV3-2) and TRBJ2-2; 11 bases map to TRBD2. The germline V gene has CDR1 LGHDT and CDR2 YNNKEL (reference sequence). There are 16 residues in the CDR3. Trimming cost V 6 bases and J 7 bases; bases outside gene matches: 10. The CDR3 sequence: CASSLGLAGFGGELFF. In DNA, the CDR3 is TGTGCCAGCAGTCTTGGACTAGCGGGTTTCGGCGGGGAGCTGTTTTTT.

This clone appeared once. CDR3 nucleotides: TGTGCCAGCAGTGTTCTTCACGGGTCTGAGCAGTTCTTC. Amino acid sequence: CASSVLHGSEQFF. The rearrangement joins TRBV12-3 or TRBV12-4 to TRBJ2-1; no reliable D call. V dropped 5 bases and J dropped 9 bases, with 14 bases sitting between them. This CDR3 is 13 amino acids long.

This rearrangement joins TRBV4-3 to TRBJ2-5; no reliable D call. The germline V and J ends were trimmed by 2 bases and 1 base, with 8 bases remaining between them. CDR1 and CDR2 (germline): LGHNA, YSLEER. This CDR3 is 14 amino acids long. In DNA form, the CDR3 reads TGCGCCAGCAGCCAAAGGTGGAGCCAAGAGACCCAGTACTTC. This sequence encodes CASSQRWSQETQYF.

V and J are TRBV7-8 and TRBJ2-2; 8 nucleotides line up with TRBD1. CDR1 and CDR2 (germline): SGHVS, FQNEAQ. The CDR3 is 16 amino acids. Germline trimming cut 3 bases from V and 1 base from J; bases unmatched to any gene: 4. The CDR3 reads CASSFLGQGNTGELFF. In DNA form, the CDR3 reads TGTGCCAGCAGCTTCCTTGGACAGGGGAACACCGGGGAGCTGTTTTTT.

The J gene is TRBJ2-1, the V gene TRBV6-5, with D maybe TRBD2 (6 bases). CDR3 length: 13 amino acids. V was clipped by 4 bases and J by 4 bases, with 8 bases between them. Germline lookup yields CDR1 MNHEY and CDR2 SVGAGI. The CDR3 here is CASSLEGYNEQFF. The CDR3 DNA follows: TGTGCCAGCAGTTTGGAGGGGTACAATGAGCAGTTCTTC.

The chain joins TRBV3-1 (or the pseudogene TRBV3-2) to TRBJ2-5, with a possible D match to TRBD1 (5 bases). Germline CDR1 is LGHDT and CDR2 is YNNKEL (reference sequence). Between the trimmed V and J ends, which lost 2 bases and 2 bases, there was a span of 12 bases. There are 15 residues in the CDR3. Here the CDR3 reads CASSQTWTRQETQYF. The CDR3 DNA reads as TGTGCCAGCAGCCAAACCTGGACACGACAAGAGACCCAGTACTTC.

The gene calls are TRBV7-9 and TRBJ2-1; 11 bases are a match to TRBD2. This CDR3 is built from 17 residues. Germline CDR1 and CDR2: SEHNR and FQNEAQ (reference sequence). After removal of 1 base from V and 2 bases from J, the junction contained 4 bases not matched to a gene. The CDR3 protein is CASSLGVSGGAYNEQFF. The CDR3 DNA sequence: TGTGCCAGCAGCTTAGGCGTTAGCGGGGGGGCCTACAATGAGCAGTTCTTC. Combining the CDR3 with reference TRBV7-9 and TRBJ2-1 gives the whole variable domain DTGVSQNPRHKITKRGQNVTFRCDPISEHNRLYWYRQTLGQGPEFLTYFQNEAQLEKSRLLSDRFSAERPKGSFSTLEIQRTEQGDSAMYLCASSLGVSGGAYNEQFFGPGTRLTVL.

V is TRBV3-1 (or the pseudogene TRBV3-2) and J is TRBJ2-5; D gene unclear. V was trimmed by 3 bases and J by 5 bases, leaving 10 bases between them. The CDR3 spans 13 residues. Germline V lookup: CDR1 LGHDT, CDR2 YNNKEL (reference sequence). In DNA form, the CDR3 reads TGTGCCAGCAGCCAGTCCCAACTGGAGACCCAGTACTTC. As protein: CASSQSQLETQYF.

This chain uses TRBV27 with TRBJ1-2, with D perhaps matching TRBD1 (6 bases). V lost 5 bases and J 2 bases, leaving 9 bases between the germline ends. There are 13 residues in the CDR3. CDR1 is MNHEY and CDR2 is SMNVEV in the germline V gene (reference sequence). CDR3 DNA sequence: TGTGCCAGCAGTCCAGGGGACAACTATGGCTACACCTTC. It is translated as CASSPGDNYGYTF.